This TCR beta chain was captured by sequencing in a study of Ad26.COV2.S vaccination and SARS-CoV-2 variants. The germline gives CDR1 SGHNT, CDR2 YYREEE (reference sequence). The CDR3 loop spans 14 amino acids. V gave up 4 bases and J gave up 1 base, with 9 bases separating them. Using immunoSEQ multiplex PCR, the repertoire was profiled, and TCRdb retains in-frame clones only, with some absent. The repertoire holds 300,000 to 400,000 clones, around four fifths seen once, with 2% to 2.5% in the top ten. As to treatment: approximately 18 received Ad26.COV2.S at low or high dose, single or two shots; about 5 received placebo; per-sample allocation not given. At day 63 after the first vaccine or placebo injection, samples were drawn.

Here the sequenced sample was peripheral blood, taken in a trial of Ad26.COV2.S vaccine versus placebo. This receptor was identified in a person aged 18-65 years who received the Ad26.COV2.S COVID-19 vaccine or a placebo. The chain couples TRBV5-4 to TRBJ1-3; no definite D call. CDR3 DNA: TGTGCCAGCAGCCGTACCTTGTCTGGAAACACCATATATTTT. It yields the protein CASSRTLSGNTIYF.